This T cell receptor (beta chain) was found in a study of response to subunit inactivated influenza vaccine. One entry per CDR3 protein, called by TCRdb with MiXCR from the RT-PCR reads. The table has roughly 550,000 distinct CDR3 sequences, around 21% seen once. The table lists this clonotype with many counts. The CDR3 spans 19 residues. V gave up 5 bases and J gave up 0 bases; unmatched junction bases: 13. Germline loops: CDR1 SGHTA, CDR2 FQGTGA. These data were also reused for a study on T cells expressing NK-cell markers. That work states: UMIs accompanied the 5'RACE template switching by which TCR beta cDNA was made. More than 5 donors had dominant NKG2C+ clonotypes that comprised about 1.0-8% of their CD8+ T cells.

The material sequenced was CD4+ T cells sorted from PBMCs, taken 11 to 12 days after vaccination. The source of this sequence is a man in his fifties who received an inactivated influenza vaccine. The rearrangement links TRBV7-3 to TRBJ2-1, with 10 bases identical to TRBD2. CDR3 in amino acids: CASSTIGLAADSSYNEQFF. CDR3 DNA sequence: TGTGCCAGCAGCACAATCGGACTAGCGGCGGATAGCTCCTACAATGAGCAGTTCTTC.